This T cell receptor beta chain derives from a study of cytomegalovirus exposure and HLA in healthy donors. Study-wide results and limits: As confirmed in vitro, three CMV-associated chains were specific for CMV antigens. Many donors carried some public TCRs, although rarity characterized most TCR sequences.

This clone has only one observation. The antigen remains undetermined. Primers included in the PCR were 60 Vbeta and 13 Jbeta primers. Assay used: immunoSEQ multiplex PCR; TCRdb lists only in-frame clones, some missing. The table includes around 75,000 clones, 75% to 80% detected once. V gave up 6 bases and J gave up 1 base, with 9 bases separating them. Germline-derived CDR1 and CDR2 are LNHDA and SQIVND (reference sequence). This CDR3 comprises 13 residues. The clonotype originates from a man aged 35-49 years in good health and CMV-seronegative. Sequencing was carried out using PBMCs. The chain links TRBV19 to TRBJ1-1, with D perhaps TRBD1 (6 bases). CDR3 sequence reads: CASSGQSNTEAFF. In DNA form, the CDR3 reads TGTGCCAGTAGCGGACAGTCGAACACTGAAGCTTTCTTT.